The present T cell receptor (beta chain) was sequenced within a study of blood T cell repertoires in COVID-19. Looking at the study overall: Collection of acute and convalescent COVID-19 samples took place in the United States, Italy and Spain. The analysed material was cDNA or gDNA that came from T cells, B-cell-depleted T cells, or PBMCs.

The trim removed 5 bases at V and 8 bases at J, leaving 17 bases unmatched. The CDR3 totals 19 residues. CDR1 is SEHNR and CDR2 is FQNEAQ in the germline V gene (reference sequence). Authors' processing steps: Researchers report that nucleated cell counts were estimated from reference gene primer amplification. The repertoire was sequenced with immunoSEQ multiplex PCR; TCRdb's copy has only in-frame clones and lacks some. V, J and clone size are taken as reported in that table, and D and trimming were inferred from the DNA itself. The sample contains tens of thousands of clones, 86% of which appear only once. This clone was observed once.

V usage is TRBV7-9 and J usage is TRBJ2-2, with TRBD2 matching over 13 bases. The TCR was taken from a man older than 75 with active COVID-19. The sequenced sample consisted of peripheral blood. The DNA for the CDR3 is TGTGCCAGCAGCCCAATCCCTGGACTAGCGGGAGATGGGGCGGGGGAGCTGTTTTTT. Translation: CASSPIPGLAGDGAGELFF.